These T cell receptor beta chains were read from a single sample in a study of blood T cell repertoires in COVID-19. This table comes from immunoSEQ multiplex PCR, and its TCRdb copy is limited to in-frame clones, with some not included. The sample yields around 400,000 clones, over 75% seen once. The sequenced sample consisted of peripheral blood. Source of these receptors: a woman aged 60-75 years with COVID-19, enrolled during active disease. CDR3s include the opening cysteine and the closing phenylalanine or tryptophan. The D gene is left open where the match is weak. A row's size may be missing; if present it is once, few, many or a size class.

TRBV4-1,once,TRBD1,TRBJ1-4,TGCGCCAGCAGCCGGAACGACAGGGAAAATGAAAAACTGTTTTTT,CASSRNDRENEKLFF
TRBV2,NA,TRBD1,TRBJ2-1,TGTGCCAGCAGGGGACCGACAGGGACCTACAATGAGCAGTTCTTC,CASRGPTGTYNEQFF
TRBV7-3,NA,TRBD2,TRBJ2-3,TGTGCCAGCAGCCAATTAGCGGGTGGGGAGGGGGATACGCAGTATTTT,CASSQLAGGEGDTQYF
TRBV2,NA,TRBD1,TRBJ1-2,TGTGCCAGCAGTAGACAGGGGAGTAACTATGGCTACACCTTC,CASSRQGSNYGYTF
TRBV2,NA,NA,TRBJ1-3,TGTGCCAGCAGTGCGGACAGTCTGATCTCTGGAAACACCATATATTTT,CASSADSLISGNTIYF
TRBV7-2,NA,TRBD2,TRBJ2-5,TGTGCCAGCAGCCCCCGGGAGGGGCGGGGGGGAGAGACCCAGTACTTC,CASSPREGRGGETQYF
TRBV2,NA,TRBD1,TRBJ1-1,TGTGCCAGCCGACAGGGCCTTACGAACACTGAAGCTTTCTTT,CASRQGLTNTEAFF
TRBV11-3,NA,NA,TRBJ2-1,TGTGCCAGCAGCTTAGTCAGGGGCGGCTCCTACAATGAGCAGTTCTTC,CASSLVRGGSYNEQFF
TRBV24-1,NA,NA,TRBJ1-2,TGTGCCACCAGTCATCCAGGGCTCACGGGCTACACCTTC,CATSHPGLTGYTF
TRBV6-5,NA,NA,TRBJ2-7,TGTGCCAGCAGGGTGACAGGTCTGGGCTACGAGCAGTACTTC,CASRVTGLGYEQYF
TRBV5-4,many,NA,TRBJ1-2,TGTGCCAGCAGCACTTCGGACAGTCCTAACTATGGCTACACCTTC,CASSTSDSPNYGYTF